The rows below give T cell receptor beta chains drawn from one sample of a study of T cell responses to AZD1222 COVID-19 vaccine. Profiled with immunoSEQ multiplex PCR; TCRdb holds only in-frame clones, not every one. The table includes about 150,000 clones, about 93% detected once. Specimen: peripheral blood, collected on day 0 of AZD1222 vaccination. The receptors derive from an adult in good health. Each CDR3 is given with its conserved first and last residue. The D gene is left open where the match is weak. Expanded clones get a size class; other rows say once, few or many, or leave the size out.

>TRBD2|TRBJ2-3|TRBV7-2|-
CASSFKSGGADTQYF
TGTGCCAGCAGCTTTAAGAGCGGGGGGGCGGATACGCAGTATTTT
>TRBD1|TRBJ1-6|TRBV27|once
CASSPSGTGRKKGNSPLHF
TGTGCCAGCAGTCCCTCCGGGACAGGAAGAAAAAAGGGTAATTCACCCCTCCACTTT
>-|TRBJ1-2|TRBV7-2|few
CASSLGVGHYGYTF
TGTGCCAGCAGCTTAGGGGTAGGGCACTATGGCTACACCTTC
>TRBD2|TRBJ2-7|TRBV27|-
CASSLIGLAGSYEQYF
TGTGCCAGCAGTTTAATAGGCCTAGCGGGTTCCTACGAGCAGTACTTC
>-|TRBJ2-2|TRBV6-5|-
CASSRGAGELFF
TGTGCCAGCTCACGGGGCGCCGGGGAGCTGTTTTTT
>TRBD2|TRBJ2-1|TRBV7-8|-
CASSLRASGKGNPNEQFF
TGTGCCAGCAGCTTACGCGCTAGCGGGAAAGGGAACCCCAATGAGCAGTTCTTC
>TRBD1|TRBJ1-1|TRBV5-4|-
CASSLNRGATEAFF
TGTGCCAGCAGCTTGAACAGGGGGGCCACTGAAGCTTTCTTT
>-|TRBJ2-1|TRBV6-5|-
CTSSRSGGYNEQFF
TGTACCAGCAGTCGTAGCGGAGGTTACAATGAGCAGTTCTTC
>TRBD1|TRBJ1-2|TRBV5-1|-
CASSTRTGEDGYTF
TGCGCCAGCAGCACCCGGACAGGGGAGGACGGCTACACCTTC
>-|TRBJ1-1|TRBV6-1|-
CASNYGSQGKTEAFF
TGTGCCAGCAACTACGGGAGCCAGGGGAAGACTGAAGCTTTCTTT
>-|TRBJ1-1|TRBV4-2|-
CASRVVGGPHTEAFF
TGTGCCAGCAGAGTCGTCGGGGGGCCGCACACTGAAGCTTTCTTT
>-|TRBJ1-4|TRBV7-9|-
CASSLTGSNEKLFF
TGTGCCAGCAGCCTGACAGGATCTAATGAAAAACTGTTTTTT
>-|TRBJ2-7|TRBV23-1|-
CASNTGSYEQYF
TGCGCCAGCAACACAGGTTCCTACGAGCAGTACTTC
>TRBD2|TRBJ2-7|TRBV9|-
CASSVGPGLAGAYEQYF
TGTGCCAGCAGCGTAGGTCCGGGACTAGCGGGGGCCTACGAGCAGTACTTC
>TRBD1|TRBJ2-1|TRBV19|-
CASSKQGVSYNEQFF
TGTGCCAGTAGCAAGCAGGGGGTCTCCTACAATGAGCAGTTCTTC
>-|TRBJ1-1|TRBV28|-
CASSSTVVEAFF
TGTGCCAGCAGTTCAACAGTGGTTGAAGCTTTCTTT
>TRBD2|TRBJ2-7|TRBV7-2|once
CASSRGGGGALEQYF
TGTGCCAGCAGCCGCGGGGGCGGGGGGGCCTTGGAGCAGTACTTC
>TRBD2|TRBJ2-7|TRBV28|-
CASSPRPGLARYEQYF
TGTGCCAGCAGTCCGAGGCCCGGACTAGCGCGATACGAGCAGTACTTC
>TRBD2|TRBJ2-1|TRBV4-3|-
CASSPSAGTSGGNEQFF
TGCGCCAGCAGCCCAAGCGCCGGGACTAGTGGAGGGAATGAGCAGTTCTTC
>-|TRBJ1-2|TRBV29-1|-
CSVRDPAHGYTF
TGCAGCGTCCGAGATCCCGCCCATGGCTACACCTTC
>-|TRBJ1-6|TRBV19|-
CASSMEPRYTIDSPLHF
TGTGCCAGTAGTATGGAACCTCGATACACTATAGATTCACCCCTCCACTTT
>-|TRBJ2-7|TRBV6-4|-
CAEKEDEQYF
TGTGCCGAGAAGGAGGACGAGCAGTACTTC
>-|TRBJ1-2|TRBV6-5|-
CASSQTLGRGYGYTF
TGTGCCAGCAGCCAAACCCTGGGGAGGGGTTATGGCTACACCTTC
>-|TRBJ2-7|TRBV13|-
CASSHRDFPYEQYF
TGTGCCAGCAGCCACCGGGACTTCCCCTACGAGCAGTACTTC
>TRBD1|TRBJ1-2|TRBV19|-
CASSDRGAGYTF
TGTGCCAGTAGCGACAGGGGGGCTGGCTACACCTTC